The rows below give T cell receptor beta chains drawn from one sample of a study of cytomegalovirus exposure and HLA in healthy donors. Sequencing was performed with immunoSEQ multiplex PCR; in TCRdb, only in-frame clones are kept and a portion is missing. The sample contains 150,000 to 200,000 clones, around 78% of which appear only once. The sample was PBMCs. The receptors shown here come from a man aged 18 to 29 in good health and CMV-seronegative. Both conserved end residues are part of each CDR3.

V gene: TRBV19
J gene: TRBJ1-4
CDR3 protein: CASSSWDRGNEKLFF

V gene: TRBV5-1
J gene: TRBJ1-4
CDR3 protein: CASSLAGGDMLFF

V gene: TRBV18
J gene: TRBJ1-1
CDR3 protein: CASSPAQGMNTEAFF

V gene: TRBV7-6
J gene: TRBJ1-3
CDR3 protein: CASSGGGRNTIYF

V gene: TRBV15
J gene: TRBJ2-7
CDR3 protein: CATSRDRGRGRKNEQYF

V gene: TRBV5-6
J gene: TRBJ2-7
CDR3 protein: CASSLLPSGTEQYF

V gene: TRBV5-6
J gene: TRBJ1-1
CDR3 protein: CASSYTDRVDTEAFF

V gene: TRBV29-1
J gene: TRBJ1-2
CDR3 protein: CSVARQVTDGYTF

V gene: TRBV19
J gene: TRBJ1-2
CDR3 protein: CASSSPSTGGRYGYTF

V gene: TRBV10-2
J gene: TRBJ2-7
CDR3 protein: CASRADRGPHEQYF

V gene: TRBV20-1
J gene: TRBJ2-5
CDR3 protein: CSARRETQYF